This T cell receptor (beta chain) was observed in a study of blood T cell repertoires in COVID-19. Study details: Collection of acute and convalescent COVID-19 samples took place in the United States, Italy and Spain. Sources were T cells, B-cell-depleted T cells, or PBMCs; the material itself was cDNA or gDNA.

CDR1 is MNHEY and CDR2 is SVGAGI in the germline V gene. The CDR3 has 16 amino acids. V shed 3 bases and J shed 4 bases, with 16 bases lying between them. As processed by the authors: Estimation of nucleated cell counts was performed using reference gene primer amplification. TCRdb's table, derived via immunoSEQ multiplex PCR, lists solely in-frame clones and lacks some. The V and J calls and clone size come from that table; D and trimming were worked out from the DNA. The data contain about 220,000 clones, more than 65% of them singletons. Sequencing was performed on peripheral blood. This chain links TRBV6-5 with TRBJ1-3; unclear D gene. The TCR was taken from a woman aged 55-69 years with acute or convalescent COVID-19. In nucleotides, the CDR3 is TGTGCCAGCAGTTATGCACCGGGAGTTGGGGGAAACACCATATATTTT. Translating it yields CASSYAPGVGGNTIYF.